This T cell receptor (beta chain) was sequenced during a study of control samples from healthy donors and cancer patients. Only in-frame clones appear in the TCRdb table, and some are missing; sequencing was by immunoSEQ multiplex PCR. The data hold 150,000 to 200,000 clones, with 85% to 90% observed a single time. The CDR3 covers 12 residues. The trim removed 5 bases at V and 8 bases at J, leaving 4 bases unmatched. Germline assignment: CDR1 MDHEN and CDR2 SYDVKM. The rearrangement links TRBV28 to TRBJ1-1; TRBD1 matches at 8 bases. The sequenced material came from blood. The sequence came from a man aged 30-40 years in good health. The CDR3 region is CASSEGQGEAFF. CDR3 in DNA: TGTGCCAGCAGTGAAGGACAGGGCGAAGCTTTCTTT.